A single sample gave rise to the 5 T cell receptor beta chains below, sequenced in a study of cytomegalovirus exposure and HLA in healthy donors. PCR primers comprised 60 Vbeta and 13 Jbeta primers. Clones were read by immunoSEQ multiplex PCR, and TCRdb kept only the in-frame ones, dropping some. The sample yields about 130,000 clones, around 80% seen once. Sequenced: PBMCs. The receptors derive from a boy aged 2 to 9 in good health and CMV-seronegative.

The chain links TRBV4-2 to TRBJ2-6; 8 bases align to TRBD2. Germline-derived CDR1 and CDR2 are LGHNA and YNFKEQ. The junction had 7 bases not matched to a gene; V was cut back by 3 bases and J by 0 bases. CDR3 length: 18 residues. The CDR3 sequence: CASSHLLAEFSGANVLTF. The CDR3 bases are TGTGCCAGCAGCCACTTACTAGCGGAGTTCTCTGGGGCCAACGTCCTGACTTTC.

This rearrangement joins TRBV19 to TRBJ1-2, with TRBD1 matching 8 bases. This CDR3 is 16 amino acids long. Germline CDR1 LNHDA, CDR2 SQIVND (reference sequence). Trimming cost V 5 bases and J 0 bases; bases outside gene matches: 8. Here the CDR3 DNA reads TGTGCCAGTAGTGTCCAGGGGGCCGGATCTAACTATGGCTACACCTTC. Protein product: CASSVQGAGSNYGYTF.

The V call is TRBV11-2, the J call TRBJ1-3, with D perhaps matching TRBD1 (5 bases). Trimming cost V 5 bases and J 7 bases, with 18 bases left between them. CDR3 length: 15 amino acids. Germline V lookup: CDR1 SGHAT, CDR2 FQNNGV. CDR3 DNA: TGTGCCAGCAGCCCGGGACGGAGGGGAAGGAACACCATATATTTT. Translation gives CASSPGRRGRNTIYF.

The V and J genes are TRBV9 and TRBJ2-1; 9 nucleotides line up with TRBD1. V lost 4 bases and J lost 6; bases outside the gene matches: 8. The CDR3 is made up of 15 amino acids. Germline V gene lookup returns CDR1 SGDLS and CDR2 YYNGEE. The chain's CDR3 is CASSPRDRESNEQFF. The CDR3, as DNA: TGTGCCAGCAGCCCCCGGGACAGGGAGAGCAATGAGCAGTTCTTC.

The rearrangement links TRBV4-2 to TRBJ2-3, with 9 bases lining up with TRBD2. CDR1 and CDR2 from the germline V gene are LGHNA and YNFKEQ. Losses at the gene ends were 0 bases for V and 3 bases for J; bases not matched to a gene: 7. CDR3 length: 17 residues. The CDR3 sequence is CASSQEGPSGVTDTQYF. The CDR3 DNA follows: TGTGCCAGCAGCCAAGAAGGGCCTAGCGGGGTAACAGATACGCAGTATTTT.